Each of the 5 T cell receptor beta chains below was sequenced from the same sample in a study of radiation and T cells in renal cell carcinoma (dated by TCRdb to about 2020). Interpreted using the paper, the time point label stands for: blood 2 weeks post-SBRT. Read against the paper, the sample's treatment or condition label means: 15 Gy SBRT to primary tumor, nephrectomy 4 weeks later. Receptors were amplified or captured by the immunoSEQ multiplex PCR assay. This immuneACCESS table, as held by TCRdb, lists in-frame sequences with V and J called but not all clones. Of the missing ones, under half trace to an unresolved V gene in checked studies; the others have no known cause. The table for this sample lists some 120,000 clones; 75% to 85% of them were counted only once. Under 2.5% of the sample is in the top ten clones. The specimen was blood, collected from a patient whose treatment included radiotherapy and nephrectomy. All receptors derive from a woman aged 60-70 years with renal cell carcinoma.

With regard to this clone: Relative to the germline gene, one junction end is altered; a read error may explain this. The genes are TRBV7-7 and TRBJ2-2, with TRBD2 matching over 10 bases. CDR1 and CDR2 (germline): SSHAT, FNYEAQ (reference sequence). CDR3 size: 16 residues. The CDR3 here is CASSLIAGGDTGELFF. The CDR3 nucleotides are TGTGCTAGCAGCCTCATAGCGGGGGGAGACACCGGGGAGCTGTTTTTT.

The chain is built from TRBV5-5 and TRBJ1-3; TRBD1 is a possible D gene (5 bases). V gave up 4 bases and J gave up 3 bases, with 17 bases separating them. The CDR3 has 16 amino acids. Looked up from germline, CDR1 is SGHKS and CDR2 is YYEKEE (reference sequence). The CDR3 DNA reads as TGTGCCAGCAGCGTCCGGGACGACCTCCTTGGAAACACCATATATTTT. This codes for CASSVRDDLLGNTIYF.

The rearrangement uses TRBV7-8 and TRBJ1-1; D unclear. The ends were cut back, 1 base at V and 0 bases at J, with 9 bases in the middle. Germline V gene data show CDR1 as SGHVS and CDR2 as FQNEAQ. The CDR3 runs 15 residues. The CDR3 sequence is CASSLVSDMNTEAFF. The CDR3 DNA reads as TGTGCCAGCAGCTTAGTATCAGATATGAACACTGAAGCTTTCTTT.

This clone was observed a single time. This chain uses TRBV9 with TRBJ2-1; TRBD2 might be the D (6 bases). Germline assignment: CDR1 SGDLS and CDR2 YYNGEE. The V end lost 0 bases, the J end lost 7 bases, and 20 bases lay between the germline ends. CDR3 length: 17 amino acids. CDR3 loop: CASSVVGSGVLINEQFF. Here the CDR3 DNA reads TGTGCCAGCAGCGTAGTAGGTTCGGGGGTACTCATTAATGAGCAGTTCTTC.

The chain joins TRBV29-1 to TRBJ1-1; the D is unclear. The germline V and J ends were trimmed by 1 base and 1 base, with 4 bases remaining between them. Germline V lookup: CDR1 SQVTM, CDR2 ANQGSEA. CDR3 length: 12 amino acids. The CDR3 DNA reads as TGCAGCGTTGAAGGTCCGAACACTGAAGCTTTCTTT. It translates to CSVEGPNTEAFF.